These T cell receptor beta chains were read from a single sample in a study of T cells in Graves' hyperthyroidism and ophthalmopathy. Each CDR3 protein is one row after TCRdb ran MiXCR on the multiplex PCR reads. Seen here are 250,000 to 300,000 distinct CDR3 sequences, 15% to 20% observed once, and the top ten hold less than 45%. The material sequenced was blood. All receptors come from a man over 45 with Graves' ophthalmopathy. The CDR3 runs from the conserved cysteine through the conserved F or W. D genes are given only for firm matches. Rows give clone size only sometimes, using once, few, many, or a class for an expanded clone.

d_gene,j_gene,abundance,v_gene,CDR3nt,CDR3aa
TRBD1,TRBJ1-1,-,TRBV7-9,TGTGCCAGCAGCTTCCGAACCGACAGGGCGAGAACTGAAGCTTTCTTT,CASSFRTDRARTEAFF
-,TRBJ2-7,many,TRBV18,TGTGCCAGCTCACCAGGACAGCAGTTCTACGAGCAGTACTTC,CASSPGQQFYEQYF
-,TRBJ2-2,-,TRBV20-1,TGCAGTGCCACTAGGTACGGGAACACCGGGGAGCTGTTTTTT,CSATRYGNTGELFF
-,TRBJ2-7,few,TRBV10-3,TGTGCCATCAGTGAGTCCACAGGCCCCTACGAGCAGTACTTC,CAISESTGPYEQYF
TRBD2,TRBJ2-1,few,TRBV28,TGTGCCACCTCTCTAGCGGGAGGGCCAAACGAGCAGTTCTTC,CATSLAGGPNEQFF
TRBD2,TRBJ2-7,few,TRBV5-4,TGTGCCAGCGGAATAGCGGGATGGAACGAGCAGTACTTC,CASGIAGWNEQYF
-,TRBJ2-1,-,TRBV28,TGTGCCAGCAGTTTAGGAGTGGCAGCGGGCAATGAGCAGTTCTTC,CASSLGVAAGNEQFF
TRBD2,TRBJ2-1,many,TRBV24-1,TGTGCCACCAGTGACCCATATAGCGGGAGGACCTACAATGAGCAGTTCTTC,CATSDPYSGRTYNEQFF
-,TRBJ1-1,many,TRBV20-1,TGCAGTGCCCGGGTGGCGGGGATGAACACTGAAGCTTTCTTT,CSARVAGMNTEAFF
TRBD2,TRBJ2-1,few,TRBV9,TGTGCCAGCAGCGTAGCTGGGACTAGCGGGAGGGCCAATGAGCAGTTCTTC,CASSVAGTSGRANEQFF
TRBD2,TRBJ2-1,-,TRBV3-1,TGTGCCAGCAGCCAAGAGAATCTAGCGGGATACTACAATGAGCAGTTCTTC,CASSQENLAGYYNEQFF
TRBD2,TRBJ2-1,-,TRBV6-4,TGTGCCAGCAGTGCGGGACTAGCGGATCAGTTCTTC,CASSAGLADQFF
TRBD2,TRBJ2-3,many,TRBV11-2,TGTGCCAGCAGCTTAGCGGGAGGGCCGTCAGATACGCAGTATTTT,CASSLAGGPSDTQYF
-,TRBJ2-5,few,TRBV24-1,TGTGCCACCAGTGATGGTGGTTACGCAAAGACCCAGTACTTC,CATSDGGYAKTQYF
-,TRBJ2-1,-,TRBV9,TGTGCCAGCAGCGTAGAGTTTCCCTACAATGAGCAGTTCTTC,CASSVEFPYNEQFF
-,TRBJ2-5,-,TRBV5-1,TGCGCCAGCAGAAGACAGGTGGGGGAGACCCAGTACTTC,CASRRQVGETQYF
-,TRBJ2-5,-,TRBV28,TGTGCCAGCAGTTTGGCGGGTTCCAAGCTAGAGACCCAGTACTTC,CASSLAGSKLETQYF
-,TRBJ2-1,many,TRBV11-2,TGTGCCAGCAGCCAGGGGGGGGATGAGCAGTTCTTC,CASSQGGDEQFF
TRBD1,TRBJ1-5,few,TRBV20-1,TGCAGTGCTCCGGGGCAGGGGGGCGATCAGCCCCAGCATTTT,CSAPGQGGDQPQHF
TRBD2,TRBJ2-7,many,TRBV20-1,TGCAGTGCTAGAGATCTAGGACTAGCGGTCTGGGAGCAGTACTTC,CSARDLGLAVWEQYF
TRBD1,TRBJ2-2,many,TRBV11-1,TGTGCCAGCAGCCGGACCCAGGGGGCGATCGGGGAGCTGTTTTTT,CASSRTQGAIGELFF
TRBD1,TRBJ2-2,-,TRBV20-1,TGCAGTGCTCCAAGGGGGCTTACCGGGGAGCTGTTTTTT,CSAPRGLTGELFF
-,TRBJ1-2,-,TRBV28,TGTGCCAGCAGTTTGGCTAGACATGGCTACACCTTC,CASSLARHGYTF
-,TRBJ2-3,many,TRBV20-1,TGCAGTGCTAGAGGTGGTAGCGGCTTCACAGATACGCAGTATTTT,CSARGGSGFTDTQYF
-,TRBJ1-3,many,TRBV5-6,TGTGCCAGCAGCGTAGTCAGGGACACCATATATTTT,CASSVVRDTIYF
TRBD2,TRBJ2-7,many,TRBV20-1,TGCAGGGGGACTAGCGGAAACGAGCAGTACTTC,CRGTSGNEQYF
-,TRBJ2-1,many,TRBV7-9,TGTGCCAGCAGCTTAGCCAACCCCCGGGGAGGAGAGCAGTTCTTC,CASSLANPRGGEQFF
-,TRBJ2-3,-,TRBV5-1,TGCGCCAGCAGCTTGGATCGGGGGCCGAGCACAGATACGCAGTATTTT,CASSLDRGPSTDTQYF
-,TRBJ1-2,-,TRBV2,TGTGCCAGCAGTCCCTACAGATCTCCCTACTATGGCTACACCTTC,CASSPYRSPYYGYTF
-,TRBJ2-7,few,TRBV5-1,TGCGCCAGCAGCTTGGATGGCGGAGGGGCCTACGAGCAGTACTTC,CASSLDGGGAYEQYF
-,TRBJ1-2,-,TRBV15,TGTGCCACCAGCAGAGATATCAAAGCTGACGGCTACACCTTC,CATSRDIKADGYTF
-,TRBJ1-5,many,TRBV6-2/TRBV6-3,TGTGCCAGCAGCCCCGGAGGGGGGGGACAGCCCCAGCATTTT,CASSPGGGGQPQHF
-,TRBJ2-2,many,TRBV7-9,TGTGCCAGCAGCTTAGTGGGCGTTAACGGGGAGCTGTTTTTT,CASSLVGVNGELFF
TRBD1,TRBJ1-4,-,TRBV28,TGTGCCAGCAGTTTAGAGACGGGGAGGGGGCGAGAAAAACTGTTTTTT,CASSLETGRGREKLFF
-,TRBJ2-1,-,TRBV20-1,TGCAGTGCTAGAGATCAAAAAAAATCCTACAATGAGCAGCTCTTC,CSARDQKKSYNEQLF
-,TRBJ2-7,many,TRBV2,TGTGCCAGCAGTCCGACCTTTTCCGAGCAGTACTTC,CASSPTFSEQYF